This T cell receptor beta chain originates from a study of blood T cell repertoires in COVID-19 (dated by TCRdb to the early 2020s). About the full investigation: The collaborator samples originated in the United States, Italy and Spain and spanned the acute and convalescent phases of COVID-19. The material from the prospective study consisted of cDNA or gDNA derived from T cells, B-cell-depleted T cells, or PBMCs. Subjects who had been exposed to COVID-19, were actively infected with it, or had recovered from it provided the deeply sampled blood TCRbeta repertoires that made up the dataset. The repertoires were released in a freely available public database meant as a resource for research on the immune response to SARS-CoV-2. The samples were drawn from two sources: the first 160 participants of the ongoing ImmuneRACE study, and 1,200 or so subjects contributed by 6 global collaborators. The sample metadata nearly always contained a de-identified subject ID, COVID-19 status, age in years and sex. HLA class I and class II types, where available, came from metadata supplied by the sample provider rather than from assay-based typing.

The collaborating institutions used their own protocols to collect whole blood in K2EDTA tubes. Collaborator samples were shipped for TCRbeta analysis as frozen whole blood, isolated PBMCs, or DNA extracted from either sample type. To note about this clone: What this receptor recognizes is not known. Base qualities are missing; no much larger clone stands one base away.

What the work shows at the level of the full study, not this receptor alone: Clinical and demographic metadata were provided uncurated, with the amount varying by source and participant.

The CDR3 spans 13 residues, from the cysteine through the phenylalanine. Only the CDR3 DNA stays, 39 bases, in frame from base 1. For CDR1 and CDR2, the germline V gene lists SNHLY and FYNNEI. V has 10 bases trimmed and J has 3 bases trimmed; junction bases matching no gene number 9. The immunoSEQ Assay, a bias-controlled multiplex PCR, was used to amplify TCRbeta CDR3 regions from genomic DNA. As for the authors' bioinformatics: The number of nucleated cells in each sample was estimated by amplification of reference gene primers within the assay. Sequence reads were collapsed and filtered to measure the absolute abundance of every unique TCRbeta CDR3 rearrangement. For each sample, productive Simpson clonality was calculated by taking the square root of Simpson's diversity index across productive rearrangements. TCRdb took over this immuneACCESS table, retaining in-frame rearrangements with V and J assigned. Such tables are incomplete; in checked studies, under half of the missing clones stem from an unresolved V gene, and the remainder is unexplained. For V, J and clone size, that table is used; D and trimming come from the DNA. Within this sample are 300,000 or so clones, with about 83% of them counted one time only. The ten largest clones take up 1.6% of the sample.

Sequencing was carried out using peripheral blood. The chain was built from TRBV2 and TRBJ2-7, and TRBD1 matches 7 of the central bases. The sequence was collected from a woman aged 45-65 years with acute or convalescent COVID-19. The DNA sequence is given as TGTGCCACAGCCGGGACAGCTAACTACGAGCAGTACTTC. This is translated as CATAGTANYEQYF. The CDR3 plus the reference TRBV2 and TRBJ2-7 genes for the other parts give the full variable domain: EPEVTQTPSHQVTQMGQEVILRCVPISNHLYFYWYRQILGQKVEFLVSFYNNEISEKSEIFDDQFSVERPDGSNFTLKIRSTKLEDSAMYFCATAGTANYEQYFGPGTRLTVT.